This record looks at one TCR beta chain sequence and its context. As yet, its antigen is unknown. The data originate from a study of OX40 agonist ivuxolimab in advanced cancers. As for the study in general: Dose-escalation patients suffered from hepatocellular carcinoma, melanoma, renal cell or head and neck cancer. Partial response was recorded in three patients: one hepatocellular carcinoma and two cutaneous melanoma cases.

The CDR3 is 15 residues long. The V gene's germline CDR1 is SGHRS and CDR2 YFSETQ. The V end lost 0 bases, the J end lost 0 bases, and 9 bases lay between the germline ends. Study-level points and caveats: Antigen specificity was not determined for the expanded peripheral T cells. Clones of CD4+ and CD8+ blood T cells grew by week 6 at doses of 0.1 to 3.0 mg/kg.

Measured with immunoSEQ multiplex PCR; TCRdb has only the in-frame clones, and not every one. The profile shows over 50,000 clones, about 90% of them singletons. The V gene is TRBV5-1, the J gene TRBJ1-2; a possible D gene is TRBD1 (5 bases). This TCR was recovered from an adult with an advanced solid tumor such as melanoma, head and neck, liver or kidney cancer. Sequenced material: CD4+ or CD8+ T cells sorted from blood, taken in a trial of the OX40 agonist ivuxolimab. DNA for the CDR3: TGCGCCAGCAGCTTGGCAGGGCCAACTAACTATGGCTACACCTTC. Protein sequence: CASSLAGPTNYGYTF.